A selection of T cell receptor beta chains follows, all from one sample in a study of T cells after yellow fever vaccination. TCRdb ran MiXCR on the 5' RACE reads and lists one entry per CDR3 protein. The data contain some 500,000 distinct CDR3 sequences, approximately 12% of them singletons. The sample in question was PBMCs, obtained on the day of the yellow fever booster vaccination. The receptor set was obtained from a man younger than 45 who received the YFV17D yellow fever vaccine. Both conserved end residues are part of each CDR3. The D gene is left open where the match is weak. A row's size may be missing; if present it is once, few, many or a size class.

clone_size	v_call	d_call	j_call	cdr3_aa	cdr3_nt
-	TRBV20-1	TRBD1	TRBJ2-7	CSASDRAPYEQYF	TGCAGTGCATCGGACAGGGCCCCCTACGAGCAGTACTTC
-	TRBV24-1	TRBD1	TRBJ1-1	CATSNGTAAFF	TGTGCCACCAGTAATGGGACAGCGGCTTTCTTT
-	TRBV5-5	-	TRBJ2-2	CASSLRGMNTGELFF	TGTGCCAGCAGCTTGAGAGGGATGAACACCGGGGAGCTGTTTTTT
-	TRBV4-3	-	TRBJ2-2	CASSQNTMNTGELFF	TGCGCCAGCAGCCAAAACACGATGAACACCGGGGAGCTGTTTTTT
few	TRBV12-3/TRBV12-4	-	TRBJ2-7	CASQDSSGIHEQYF	TGTGCCAGCCAAGACTCTTCGGGAATCCACGAGCAGTACTTC
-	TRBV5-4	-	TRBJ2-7	CASSEAGRTHEQYF	TGTGCCAGCTCCGAGGCGGGACGAACCCACGAGCAGTACTTC
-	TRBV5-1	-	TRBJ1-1	CASNTGGVSEAFF	TGCGCCAGCAATACGGGGGGCGTCTCTGAAGCTTTCTTT
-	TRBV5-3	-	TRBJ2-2	CARSHGVTGELFF	TGTGCCAGAAGCCACGGGGTCACCGGGGAGCTGTTTTTT
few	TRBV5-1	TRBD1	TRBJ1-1	CASSTGDPMNTEAFF	TGCGCCAGCTCCACAGGGGACCCCATGAACACTGAAGCTTTCTTT
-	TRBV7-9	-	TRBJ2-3	CASSSKWDLDPDTQYF	TGTGCCAGCAGCTCGAAGTGGGACCTGGACCCAGATACGCAGTATTTT